This TCR beta chain was found in a study of T cell responses to AZD1222 COVID-19 vaccine. The table came from immunoSEQ multiplex PCR; TCRdb's copy has only in-frame clones and leaves some out. The repertoire holds about 160,000 clones, 88% seen once, with 4.3% in the top ten. CDR3 length: 17 amino acids. With 4 bases clipped from V and 3 bases from J, the junction kept 15 bases outside the gene matches. Germline loops: CDR1 LGHDT, CDR2 YNNKEL (reference sequence). The material sequenced was peripheral blood, taken 28 days after the second AZD1222 dose. The sequence was collected from an adult who received the AZD1222 COVID-19 vaccine. This chain links TRBV3-1 (or the pseudogene TRBV3-2) with TRBJ2-7; 7 nucleotides align to TRBD1. The CDR3 protein is CASSPQGLQLSNYEQYF. CDR3 DNA sequence: TGTGCCAGCAGCCCACAGGGGCTCCAACTATCAAACTACGAGCAGTACTTC.